These 30 T cell receptor beta chains originate from one sample sequenced in a study of shared clonotypes between healthy human individuals. Method: immunoSEQ multiplex PCR; TCRdb's copy keeps in-frame clones and lacks some. Found here are under 150,000 clones, 55% to 80% of them singletons; the top ten hold around 24%. Sequences were obtained from memory CD8+ T cells sorted from blood. The subset here: CD45RO+ cells pooled with CCR7-negative TemRA cells. Receptor source: a woman aged 30 to 39 in good health.

The chain has TRBV7-9 and TRBJ2-2; D is ambiguous. The length of the CDR3 is 13 residues. Germline V gene lookup returns CDR1 SEHNR and CDR2 FQNEAQ (reference sequence). V lost 11 bases to trimming and J lost 0 bases, with 10 bases between them. The CDR3 DNA follows: TGTGCCCTGTGGCAGTCGAACACCGGGGAGCTGTTTTTT. Protein: CALWQSNTGELFF.

Points on this clone: One end of the junction is discordant with germline, which a read error may explain. The rearrangement joins TRBV5-1 to TRBJ2-7; possible D gene TRBD1, 6 bases. This CDR3 region has 17 residues. Germline CDR1 is SGHRS and CDR2 is YFSETQ. This CDR3 reads CASSLIGDRLSSHEQYF. CDR3 bases: TGCGCCAGCAGCCTTATTGGTGACAGGCTTTCCTCCCACGAGCAGTACTTC. Based on the CDR3 plus reference TRBV5-1 and TRBJ2-7, the full variable domain is KAGVTQTPRYLIKTRGQQVTLSCSPISGHRSVSWYQQTPGQGLQFLFEYFSETQRNKGNFPGRFSGRQFSNSRSEMNVSTLELGDSALYLCASSLIGDRLSSHEQYFGPGTRLTVT.

This sequence joins TRBV29-1 and TRBJ1-1; D not resolved. There are 13 residues in the CDR3. The germline V gene encodes CDR1 SQVTM and CDR2 ANQGSEA. V was trimmed by 1 base and J by 2 bases, leaving 8 bases between them. CDR3 in DNA: TGCAGCGTTGAAGGGCAGGTAAACACTGAAGCTTTCTTT. It yields the protein CSVEGQVNTEAFF.

This clone was observed a handful of times. The chain uses TRBV2 and TRBJ1-2; 7 bases line up with TRBD1. This CDR3 region has 9 residues. V trimming: 11 bases; J trimming: 6 bases; junction bases outside the gene matches: 0. CDR1 is SNHLY and CDR2 is FYNNEI in the germline V gene. The DNA for the CDR3 is TGTGCCGGGACAGATGGCTACACCTTC. Its translation is CAGTDGYTF.

The sample holds one count of this clone. The chain carries TRBV25-1 and TRBJ2-7; 9 bases agree with TRBD1. CDR1 and CDR2 from the germline V gene are MGHDK and SYGVNS. V lost 4 bases, J lost 5 bases, and 3 bases stayed unmatched. The CDR3 runs to 13 residues. The CDR3 is CASSGGQGNEQYF. The CDR3, as DNA: TGTGCCAGCAGTGGGGGACAGGGCAACGAGCAGTACTTC.

The rearrangement uses TRBV5-6 and TRBJ2-1; 9 bases match TRBD2. The CDR3 consists of 16 residues. J lost 2 bases, V lost 1 base, and 4 bases had no gene match. Germline CDR1 is SGHDT and CDR2 is YYEEEE. CDR3 in amino acids: CASSLSAGGTYNEQFF. The CDR3 bases are TGTGCCAGCAGCTTGTCAGCGGGAGGCACCTACAATGAGCAGTTCTTC.

This rearrangement joins TRBV5-1 to TRBJ2-7, with TRBD2 matching 8 bases. Germline V gene lookup returns CDR1 SGHRS and CDR2 YFSETQ. This CDR3 is 14 amino acids long. V lost 2 bases and J lost 3; bases outside the gene matches: 4. The CDR3 DNA reads TGCGCCAGCAGCTTACCAGCGGGAGACTACGAGCAGTACTTC. It translates to CASSLPAGDYEQYF.

This chain connects TRBV7-9 to TRBJ2-1, with TRBD1 matching 7 bases. This CDR3 comprises 17 residues. Looked up from germline, CDR1 is SEHNR and CDR2 is FQNEAQ (reference sequence). Trimming took 4 bases from V and 0 from J; bases not matched to a gene: 9. Here the CDR3 reads CASSSKPGQFSYNEQFF. CDR3 DNA sequence: TGTGCCAGCAGCTCCAAACCGGGACAGTTCTCCTACAATGAGCAGTTCTTC.

The genes are TRBV7-8 and TRBJ2-7; D may be TRBD1 (5 bases). Per the germline V gene, CDR1 is SGHVS and CDR2 is FQNEAQ. The CDR3 is 14 residues long. Trimming took 1 base from V and 1 from J, leaving 8 bases between them. Here the CDR3 reads CASSLVAGSYEQYF. The CDR3 region has the DNA TGTGCCAGCAGCTTAGTGGCAGGGTCCTACGAGCAGTACTTC.

The chain employs TRBV2 and TRBJ2-7; tentative D call: TRBD1 (7 bases). CDR1 is SNHLY and CDR2 is FYNNEI in the germline V gene. The germline V and J ends were trimmed by 11 bases and 1 base, with 12 bases remaining between them. The CDR3 has 12 amino acids. CDR3 loop: CAGGTVSYEQYF. The CDR3 nucleotides are TGTGCCGGGGGGACAGTTTCCTACGAGCAGTACTTC.

V usage is TRBV7-6 and J usage is TRBJ2-1, with 7 bases fitting TRBD2. This CDR3 spans 15 amino acids. V trimming: 5 bases; J trimming: 5 bases; junction bases outside the gene matches: 9. Germline V gives CDR1 SGHVS, CDR2 FNYEAQ. CDR3: CASSPTSAGDNEQFF. In nucleotides, the CDR3 is TGTGCCAGCAGCCCAACTAGCGCAGGTGACAATGAGCAGTTCTTC.

There are a few counts of this clone. This rearrangement joins TRBV4-1 to TRBJ1-2; 9 bases align to TRBD1. Trimming removed 2 bases from V and 4 bases from J; junction bases left unmatched: 14. The CDR3 has 18 amino acids. Germline assignment: CDR1 MGHRA and CDR2 YSYEKL. CDR3 nucleotides: TGCGCCAGCAGCCAATCACCAACTACAGGGGGCTCACTCTATGGCTACACCTTC. Protein: CASSQSPTTGGSLYGYTF.

The rearrangement joins TRBV14 to TRBJ2-5; D gene unclear. The length of the CDR3 is 12 residues. Per germline, CDR1 SGHDN and CDR2 FVKESK. Between the trimmed V and J ends, which lost 3 bases and 11 bases, there was a span of 13 bases. The CDR3 DNA follows: TGTGCCAGCAGCCAGCGTGTAGATGAGCAGTACTTC. It is translated as CASSQRVDEQYF. The full variable domain, rest sourced from reference TRBV14 and TRBJ2-5, is EAGVTQFPSHSVIEKGQTVTLRCDPISGHDNLYWYRRVMGKEIKFLLHFVKESKQDESGMPNNRFLAERTGGTYSTLKVQPAELEDSGVYFCASSQRVDEQYFGPGTRLLVL.

This clone was picked up one time. The J gene is TRBJ2-7, the V gene TRBV15; the match to TRBD2 covers 9 bases. Germline V gene sequence: CDR1 LNHNV, CDR2 YYDKDF (reference sequence). After removal of 1 base from V and 5 bases from J, the junction contained 6 bases not matched to a gene. The CDR3 consists of 15 residues. DNA for the CDR3: TGTGCCACCAGCAGAGGACTAGCGGAATCAGACGAGCAGTACTTC. Amino acid sequence: CATSRGLAESDEQYF.

The rearrangement links TRBV7-9 to TRBJ1-1, with D possibly TRBD1 on 5 matching bases. Germline V CDR1 and CDR2: SEHNR, FQNEAQ (reference sequence). The CDR3 length is 14 residues. V lost 7 bases, J lost 3 bases, and 15 bases lay in between. The chain's CDR3 is CASNLEGLYTEAFF. CDR3 nucleotides: TGTGCCAGCAACCTGGAGGGGTTATACACTGAAGCTTTCTTT.

In this sample, this clone turned up a few times. This chain joins TRBV2 and TRBJ1-5; D remains ambiguous. The CDR3 covers 12 residues. Germline-derived CDR1 and CDR2 are SNHLY and FYNNEI. V lost 5 bases to trimming and J lost 9 bases, with 11 bases between them. This chain's CDR3 is CASSYGGWPQHF. CDR3 in DNA: TGTGCCAGCAGTTACGGCGGCTGGCCCCAGCATTTT.

This chain links TRBV5-6 with TRBJ2-5, with D tentatively TRBD2 (5 bases). CDR3 length: 16 amino acids. Looked up from germline, CDR1 is SGHDT and CDR2 is YYEEEE. Between the trimmed V and J ends, which lost 3 bases and 5 bases, there was a span of 20 bases. The DNA for the CDR3 is TGTGCCAGCAGCTCGGACGGGCCCCTGAGAGGGGAGACCCAGTACTTC. Protein sequence: CASSSDGPLRGETQYF.

Worth noting for this clone: Other DNA sequences within the sample encode an identical CDR3. The genes are TRBV7-2 and TRBJ1-3; D unclear. The V gene lost 4 bases and the J gene lost 2 bases, with 6 bases spanning the gap. CDR3 length equals 13 residues. Germline lookup yields CDR1 SGHTA and CDR2 FQGNSA. CDR3: CASSSTPGNTIYF. DNA for the CDR3: TGTGCCAGCAGCTCGACTCCTGGAAACACCATATATTTT.

The chain recombines TRBV7-6 with TRBJ2-7, with D perhaps TRBD2 (5 bases). The CDR3 has 13 residues. The V and J ends lost 1 base and 3 bases respectively, with 7 bases between them. CDR1 and CDR2 (germline): SGHVS, FNYEAQ. In DNA form, the CDR3 reads TGTGCCAGCAGCTTAGGGACTTTCTACGAGCAGTACTTC. It yields the protein CASSLGTFYEQYF.

The V gene is TRBV4-2, the J gene TRBJ2-5; 8 bases are a match to TRBD2. V was clipped by 1 base and J by 0 bases; unmatched bases: 7. Per the germline V gene, CDR1 is LGHNA and CDR2 is YNFKEQ. The CDR3 is 17 amino acids. As DNA, the CDR3 is TGTGCCAGCAGCCAAGGGGGAGCTAGCGGGTACCAAGAGACCCAGTACTTC. Protein: CASSQGGASGYQETQYF.

This clone was recorded once. The gene calls are TRBV5-4 and TRBJ2-1, with 11 nucleotides matching TRBD2. The CDR3 totals 15 residues. Germline-derived CDR1 and CDR2 are SGHNT and YYREEE (reference sequence). Trimming took 6 bases from V and 5 from J; bases not matched to a gene: 7. The chain's CDR3 is CASTQLAGVNNEQFF. DNA for the CDR3: TGTGCCAGCACCCAACTAGCGGGAGTCAACAATGAGCAGTTCTTC.

The rearrangement uses TRBV5-1 and TRBJ2-7, with D possibly TRBD1 on 5 matching bases. The CDR3 contains 16 residues. CDR1 SGHRS and CDR2 YFSETQ come from the germline V gene. V shed 2 bases and J shed 2 bases, with 17 bases lying between them. CDR3 loop: CASSFYFGASTYEQYF. CDR3 nucleotides: TGCGCCAGCAGCTTTTACTTTGGGGCTTCCACCTACGAGCAGTACTTC.

This chain links TRBV7-9 with TRBJ2-7, with D uncertain. Germline CDR1 and CDR2: SEHNR and FQNEAQ (reference sequence). The CDR3 contains 12 residues. V was shortened by 5 bases and J by 6 bases, with 11 bases between the two germline ends. CDR3 protein: CASSHRFGEQYF. The DNA of the CDR3 is TGTGCCAGCAGCCATAGATTCGGCGAGCAGTACTTC.

The rearrangement links TRBV6-5 to TRBJ1-1; no reliable D call. Germline-derived CDR1 and CDR2 are MNHEY and SVGAGI. Trimming pared 6 bases from V and 1 base from J, leaving 12 bases between. This CDR3 is built from 14 residues. The CDR3 protein is CASRSGRENTEAFF. CDR3 in DNA: TGTGCCAGCAGATCCGGACGGGAGAACACTGAAGCTTTCTTT.

The rearrangement links TRBV30 to TRBJ1-2; D might be TRBD1 (6 bases). The CDR3 length is 16 residues. The germline CDR1 and CDR2 sequences are GTSNPN and SVGIG (reference sequence). V was cut by 3 bases and J by 4 bases, with 21 bases left in between. The DNA of the CDR3 is TGTGCCTGGAGGCCCCCAGGGGCAGACTGGGGCTATGGCTACACCTTC. This codes for CAWRPPGADWGYGYTF. Looking up the rest from reference TRBV30 and TRBJ1-2 gives the full variable domain: SQTIHQWPATLVQPVGSPLSLECTVEGTSNPNLYWYRQAAGRGLQLLFYSVGIGQISSEVPQNLSASRPQDRQFILSSKKLLLSDSGFYLCAWRPPGADWGYGYTFGSGTRLTVV.

This clone was detected once. This chain joins TRBV9 and TRBJ2-5; 8 positions match TRBD2. TRBJ2-7 explains the end of the DNA better; the J call may be wrong. Germline CDR1 SGDLS, CDR2 YYNGEE. This CDR3 comprises 15 residues. The DNA for the CDR3 is TGTGCCAGCAGCCCCGGGGGGGTCGGAACCTACGAGCAGTACTTC. Its translation: CASSPGGVGTYEQYF.

V is TRBV14 and J is TRBJ2-1, with D perhaps matching TRBD2 (7 bases). V was cut by 2 bases and J by 10 bases, with 9 bases left in between. Germline CDR1 and CDR2: SGHDN and FVKESK. This CDR3 contains 12 residues. The CDR3 reads CASSQWGGEQFF. The CDR3 nucleotides are TGTGCCAGCAGCCAATGGGGGGGCGAGCAGTTCTTC.

There are a few counts of this clone. This sequence joins TRBV29-1 and TRBJ1-2; no reliable D call. V was shortened by 6 bases and J by 6 bases, with 11 bases between the two germline ends. Per germline, CDR1 SQVTM and CDR2 ANQGSEA. The CDR3 extends over 11 amino acids. The CDR3 here is CSVTSWDGYTF. Here the CDR3 DNA reads TGCAGCGTAACGTCTTGGGATGGCTACACCTTC.

The chain recombines TRBV6-6 with TRBJ2-7; unclear D gene. The CDR3 has 15 residues. Trimming took 0 bases from V and 4 from J, leaving 13 bases between them. Germline V gives CDR1 MNHNY, CDR2 SVGAGI (reference sequence). CDR3 nucleotides: TGTGCCAGCAGTTACTCGGAACGGCCTGAGTACGAGCAGTACTTC. Translated: CASSYSERPEYEQYF.

Concerning this clone itself: Being one base from a much bigger clone, this may be a read error. The chain combines TRBV27 with TRBJ2-2; no clear D. The germline V gene has CDR1 MNHEY and CDR2 SMNVEV (reference sequence). Trimming took 0 bases from V and 6 from J, leaving 2 bases between them. The CDR3 covers 12 residues. The CDR3 reads CASSLSPGELFF. The CDR3 coding sequence is TGTGCCAGCAGTTTATCCCCCGGGGAGCTGTTTTTT.